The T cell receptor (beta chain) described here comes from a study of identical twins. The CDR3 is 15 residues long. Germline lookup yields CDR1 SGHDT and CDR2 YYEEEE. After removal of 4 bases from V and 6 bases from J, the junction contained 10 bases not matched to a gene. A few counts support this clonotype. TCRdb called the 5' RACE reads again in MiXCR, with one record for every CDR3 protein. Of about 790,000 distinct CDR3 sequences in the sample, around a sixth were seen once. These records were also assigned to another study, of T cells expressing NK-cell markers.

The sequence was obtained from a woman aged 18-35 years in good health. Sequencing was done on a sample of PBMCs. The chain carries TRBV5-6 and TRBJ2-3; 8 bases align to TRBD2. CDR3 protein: CASSLAPAGADTQYF. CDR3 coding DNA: TGTGCCAGCAGCCTGGCCCCAGCGGGGGCGGATACGCAGTATTTT.